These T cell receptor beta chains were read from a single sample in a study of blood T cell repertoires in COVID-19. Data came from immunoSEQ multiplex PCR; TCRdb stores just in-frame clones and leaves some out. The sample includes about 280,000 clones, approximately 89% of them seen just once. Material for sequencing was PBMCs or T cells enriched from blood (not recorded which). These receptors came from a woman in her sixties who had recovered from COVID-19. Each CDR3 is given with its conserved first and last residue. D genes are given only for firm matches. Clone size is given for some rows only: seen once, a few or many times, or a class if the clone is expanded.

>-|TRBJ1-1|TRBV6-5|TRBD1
CASRPGQENTEAFF
TGTGCCAGCAGACCGGGACAGGAGAACACTGAAGCTTTCTTT
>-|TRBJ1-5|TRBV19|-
CASKETSSIYQPQHF
TGTGCCAGTAAGGAGACGTCTAGTATCTATCAGCCCCAGCATTTT
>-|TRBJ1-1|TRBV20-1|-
CSASDLNTEAFF
TGCAGTGCTAGTGACTTGAACACTGAAGCTTTCTTT
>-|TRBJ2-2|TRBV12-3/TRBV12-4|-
CASSGLPRLFF
TGTGCCAGCAGTGGACTACCTCGGCTGTTTTTT
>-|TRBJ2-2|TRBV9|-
CASSTQATGELFF
TGTGCCAGCAGCACCCAGGCCACCGGGGAGCTGTTTTTT
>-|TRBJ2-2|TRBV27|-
CASSLGSQTQWTGELFF
TGTGCCAGCAGTTTAGGGAGCCAGACTCAGTGGACCGGGGAGCTGTTTTTT
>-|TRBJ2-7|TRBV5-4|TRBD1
CASSLAPGQTNEQYF
TGTGCCAGCAGCTTGGCACCGGGACAGACGAACGAGCAGTACTTC
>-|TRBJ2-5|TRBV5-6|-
CASSLVGGSETQYF
TGTGCCAGCAGCTTGGTTGGGGGGTCGGAGACCCAGTACTTC
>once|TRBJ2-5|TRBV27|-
CASSWGLGETQYF
TGTGCCAGCAGTTGGGGACTTGGAGAGACCCAGTACTTC
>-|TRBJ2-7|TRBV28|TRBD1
CASRSHGTGDYEQYF
TGTGCCAGCCGAAGCCACGGGACAGGGGACTACGAGCAGTACTTC
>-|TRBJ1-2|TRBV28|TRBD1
CASRTGPASYGYTF
TGTGCCAGCAGGACAGGGCCTGCCTCCTATGGCTACACCTTC
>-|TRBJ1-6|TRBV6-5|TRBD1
CASSYRGQGAAPLHF
TGTGCCAGCAGTTACCGCGGACAGGGGGCCGCACCCCTCCACTTT
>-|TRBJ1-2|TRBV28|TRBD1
CASSRTGTGLYGYTF
TGTGCCAGCAGTAGAACCGGGACAGGGCTGTATGGCTACACCTTC